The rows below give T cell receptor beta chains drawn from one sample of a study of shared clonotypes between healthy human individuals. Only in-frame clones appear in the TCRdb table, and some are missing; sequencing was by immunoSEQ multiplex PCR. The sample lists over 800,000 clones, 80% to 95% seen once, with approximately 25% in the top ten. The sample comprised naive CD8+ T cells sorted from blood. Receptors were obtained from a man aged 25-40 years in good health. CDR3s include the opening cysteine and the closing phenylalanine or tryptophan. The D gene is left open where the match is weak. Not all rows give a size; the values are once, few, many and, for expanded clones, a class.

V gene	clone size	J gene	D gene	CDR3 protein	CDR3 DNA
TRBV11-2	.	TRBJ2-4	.	CASSTQWATVDIQYF	TGTGCCAGCAGCACTCAGTGGGCGACAGTAGACATTCAGTACTTC
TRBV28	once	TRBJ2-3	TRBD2	CASGPGLAGTGLPTDTQYF	TGTGCCAGCGGCCCCGGGCTAGCGGGGACCGGGCTACCCACAGATACGCAGTATTTT
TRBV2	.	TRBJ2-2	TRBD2	CASTPRGLAITGELFF	TGTGCCAGCACCCCAAGGGGACTAGCAATTACCGGGGAGCTGTTTTTT
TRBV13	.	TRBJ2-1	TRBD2	CASSPTSGSYNEQFF	TGTGCCAGCAGCCCGACTAGCGGCTCATACAATGAGCAGTTCTTC
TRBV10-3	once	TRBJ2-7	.	CAISRQVSYEQYF	TGTGCCATCAGTAGACAGGTTTCCTACGAGCAGTACTTC
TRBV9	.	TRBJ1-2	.	CASSATQAGPYGYTF	TGTGCCAGCAGCGCAACCCAGGCGGGGCCCTATGGCTACACCTTC
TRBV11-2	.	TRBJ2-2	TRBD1	CASRGTGPSTGELFF	TGTGCCAGCAGAGGGACAGGACCTTCCACCGGGGAGCTGTTTTTT
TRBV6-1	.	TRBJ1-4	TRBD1	CASSLPTGINEKLFF	TGTGCCAGCAGTCTTCCGACAGGGATTAATGAAAAACTGTTTTTT
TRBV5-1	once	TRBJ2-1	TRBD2	CASSLGIGGRAKEQFF	TGCGCCAGCAGCTTAGGGATAGGCGGGAGGGCTAAGGAGCAGTTCTTC
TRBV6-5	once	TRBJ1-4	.	CASSYSTGAANEKLFF	TGTGCCAGCAGTTACTCAACCGGGGCCGCTAATGAAAAACTGTTTTTT
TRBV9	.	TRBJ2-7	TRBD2	CASSVATGLAGSYEQYF	TGTGCCAGCAGCGTAGCTACTGGATTAGCGGGGTCCTACGAGCAGTACTTC
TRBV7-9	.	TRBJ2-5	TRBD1	CASSSGTDGPAQETQYF	TGTGCCAGCAGCTCAGGGACAGACGGCCCAGCACAAGAGACCCAGTACTTC
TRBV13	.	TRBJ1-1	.	CASSSATGGRNTEAFF	TGTGCCAGCAGCTCGGCTACGGGCGGGAGGAACACTGAAGCTTTCTTT
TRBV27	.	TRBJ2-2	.	CASSLFRGDGELFF	TGTGCCAGCAGTTTATTCAGGGGAGACGGGGAGCTGTTTTTT
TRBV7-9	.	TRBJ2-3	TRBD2	CASSLGLDTDTQYF	TGTGCCAGCAGTCTAGGACTAGACACAGATACGCAGTATTTT
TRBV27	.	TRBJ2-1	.	CASSNSGISEQFF	TGTGCCAGCAGTAACAGTGGGATCAGTGAGCAGTTCTTC
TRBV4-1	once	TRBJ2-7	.	CASSQERGKVWEQYF	TGCGCCAGCAGCCAAGAGAGGGGGAAGGTCTGGGAGCAGTACTTC
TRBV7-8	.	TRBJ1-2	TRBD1	CASRDDRGSYTF	TGTGCCAGCAGAGACGACAGGGGGAGCTACACCTTC
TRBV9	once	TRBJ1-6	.	CASSPERANNSPLHF	TGTGCCAGCAGCCCCGAGAGGGCTAATAATTCACCCCTCCACTTT
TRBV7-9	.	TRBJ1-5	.	CASSWGGHDQPQHF	TGTGCCAGCAGTTGGGGGGGGCATGATCAGCCCCAGCATTTT
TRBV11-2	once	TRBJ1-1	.	CASSLGGAGEENTEAFF	TGTGCCAGCAGCTTAGGGGGTGCAGGGGAGGAAAACACTGAAGCTTTCTTT
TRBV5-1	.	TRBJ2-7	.	CASSLALFREGIQEQYF	TGCGCCAGCAGCTTGGCCTTGTTTCGTGAGGGGATCCAGGAGCAGTACTTC
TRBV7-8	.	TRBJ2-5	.	CASSLLTYQETQYF	TGTGCCAGCAGCTTACTGACGTACCAAGAGACCCAGTACTTC
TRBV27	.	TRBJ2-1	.	CASSLPPDSSSYNEQFF	TGTGCCAGCAGTTTGCCCCCGGACAGCAGCTCCTACAATGAGCAGTTCTTC
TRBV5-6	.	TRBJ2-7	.	CASSLGSTGGGTYEQYF	TGTGCCAGCAGCTTAGGCAGCACGGGGGGCGGAACCTACGAGCAGTACTTC
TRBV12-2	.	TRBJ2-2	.	CASLRFRSGDTGELFF	TGTGCAAGTCTCCGTTTTAGGTCTGGGGACACCGGGGAGCTGTTTTTT
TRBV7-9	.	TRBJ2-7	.	CASSSDILQYEQYF	TGTGCCAGCAGCTCGGACATTTTACAGTACGAGCAGTACTTC
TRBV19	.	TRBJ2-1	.	CASSIGATYNEQFF	TGTGCCAGTAGTATCGGCGCTACCTACAATGAGCAGTTCTTC
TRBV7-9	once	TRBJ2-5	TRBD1	CASDGRTGEETQYF	TGTGCCAGCGATGGCCGGACAGGGGAAGAGACCCAGTACTTC
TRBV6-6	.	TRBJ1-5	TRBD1	CASSPRDRSINQPQHF	TGTGCCAGCAGCCCCCGGGACAGATCAATAAATCAGCCCCAGCATTTT
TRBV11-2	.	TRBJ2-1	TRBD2	CASRTSSDEQFF	TGTGCCAGCCGGACTAGTTCAGATGAGCAGTTCTTC
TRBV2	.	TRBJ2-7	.	CASKVEGYEQYF	TGTGCCAGCAAGGTAGAGGGCTACGAGCAGTACTTC
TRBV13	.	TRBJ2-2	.	CASSLPNTGELFF	TGTGCCAGCAGCTTACCTAACACCGGGGAGCTGTTTTTT
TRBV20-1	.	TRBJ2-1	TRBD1	CSAGDRVVQFF	TGCAGTGCCGGGGACAGGGTAGTGCAGTTCTTC
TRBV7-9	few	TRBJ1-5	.	CASSSVAGNQPQHF	TGTGCCAGCAGCTCCGTTGCGGGCAATCAGCCCCAGCATTTT
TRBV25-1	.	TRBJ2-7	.	CASSQTSRGKKSYEQYF	TGTGCCAGCAGCCAAACAAGCCGGGGTAAGAAGTCCTACGAGCAGTACTTC
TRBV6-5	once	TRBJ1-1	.	CASSYPTGGLGTEAFF	TGTGCCAGCAGTTATCCGACCGGGGGGCTGGGTACTGAAGCTTTCTTT
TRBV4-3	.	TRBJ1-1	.	CASSQDRVHTEAFF	TGCGCCAGCAGCCAAGACAGGGTGCACACTGAAGCTTTCTTT
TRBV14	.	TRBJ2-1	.	CASSQDLQLDYYNEQFF	TGTGCCAGCAGCCAAGATCTGCAACTGGACTATTACAATGAGCAGTTCTTC
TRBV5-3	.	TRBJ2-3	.	CARSLLGGSRTDTQYF	TGTGCCAGAAGCTTATTGGGTGGGAGTAGGACAGATACGCAGTATTTT
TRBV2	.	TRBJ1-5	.	CASSEDGNQPQHF	TGTGCCAGCAGTGAGGACGGAAATCAGCCCCAGCATTTT
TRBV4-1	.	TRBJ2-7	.	CASSQVDPYYEQYF	TGCGCCAGCAGCCAAGTTGACCCCTACTACGAGCAGTACTTC
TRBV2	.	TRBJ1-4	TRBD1	CASSDETGGNEKLFF	TGTGCCAGCAGTGATGAAACAGGGGGAAATGAAAAACTGTTTTTT
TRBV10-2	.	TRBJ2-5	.	CASRAGTEYQETQYF	TGCGCCAGCAGAGCCGGGACCGAGTACCAAGAGACCCAGTACTTC
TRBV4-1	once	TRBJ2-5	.	CASSQHLGASQETQYF	TGCGCCAGCAGCCAACATCTCGGGGCGAGTCAAGAGACCCAGTACTTC
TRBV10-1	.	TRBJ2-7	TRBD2	CASSAGLAGSSYEQYF	TGCGCCAGCAGCGCCGGACTAGCGGGGAGCTCCTACGAGCAGTACTTC
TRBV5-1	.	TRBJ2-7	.	CASKDEVYEQYF	TGCGCCAGCAAGGACGAGGTTTACGAGCAGTACTTC
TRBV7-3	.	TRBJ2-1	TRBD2	CASSLILAGAENEQFF	TGTGCCAGCAGCTTAATCCTAGCGGGAGCAGAGAATGAGCAGTTCTTC
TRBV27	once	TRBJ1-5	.	CASSYHTNQPQHF	TGTGCCAGCAGTTACCACACCAATCAGCCCCAGCATTTT
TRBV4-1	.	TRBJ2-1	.	CASSQRDTWDEQFF	TGCGCCAGCAGCCAGAGGGACACCTGGGATGAGCAGTTCTTC
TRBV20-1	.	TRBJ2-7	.	CSIGSGEQYF	TGCAGTATCGGGTCCGGCGAGCAGTACTTC